Below are 5 T cell receptor beta chains sequenced from a single sample in a study of shared clonotypes between healthy human individuals. Clones were sequenced by immunoSEQ multiplex PCR, and TCRdb holds only the in-frame ones, with some missing. The sample records about 2.5 million clones, 92% being singletons. Sequencing was done on a sample of naive CD4+ T cells from PBMCs. Documented subset: CD45RA+ positively selected. These receptors were taken from a man between 18 and 29 years old in good health. Some clones in this sample may be carry-over from other donors' samples.

V is TRBV7-2 and J is TRBJ1-2; D unclear. The CDR3 contains 11 residues. The germline V gene has CDR1 SGHTA and CDR2 FQGNSA. Trimming removed 5 bases at V and 8 bases at J, with 9 bases between. CDR3 DNA: TGTGCCAGCAGCGTGACACAGGGCTACACCTTC. This sequence encodes CASSVTQGYTF.

About this clone itself: At one of its ends the junction is not consistent with the germline gene, which may arise from a read error. This sample also contains other DNA sequences that code for the same CDR3. The chain carries TRBV7-2 and TRBJ2-7, with TRBD2 matching 10 bases. CDR1 is SGHTA and CDR2 is FQGNSA in the germline V gene. CDR3 length: 14 residues. The CDR3 DNA reads as TGTGCCAGCAGGTTAGCGGGAGGCTACTACGAGCAGTACTTC. The encoded protein is CASRLAGGYYEQYF.

This chain links TRBV5-1 with TRBJ2-3; D is possibly TRBD2 (6 bases). Looked up from germline, CDR1 is SGHRS and CDR2 is YFSETQ. Between the trimmed V and J ends, which lost 7 bases and 0 bases, there was a span of 18 bases. The CDR3 totals 16 residues. CDR3 region: CASAASGRPSTDTQYF. CDR3 DNA: TGCGCCAGCGCAGCGAGTGGGAGGCCCAGCACAGATACGCAGTATTTT.

The genes are TRBV28 and TRBJ2-7; D unclear. The CDR3 consists of 11 residues. V lost 7 bases and J 7 bases, leaving 11 bases between the germline ends. CDR1 and CDR2 from the germline V gene are MDHEN and SYDVKM. The DNA for the CDR3 is TGTGCCAGCACTCGGCGGACGGAGCAGTACTTC. Residues: CASTRRTEQYF.

This clone was seen only a few times. Other DNA sequences within the sample encode an identical CDR3. The chain uses TRBV7-3 and TRBJ1-1; D perhaps matches TRBD1 (5 bases). This CDR3 is 13 amino acids long. CDR1 and CDR2 (germline): SGHTA, FQGTGA. The V gene lost 5 bases and the J gene lost 4 bases, with 11 bases spanning the gap. The CDR3 reads CASSAQGGTEAFF. CDR3 DNA: TGTGCCAGCAGCGCTCAGGGTGGCACTGAAGCTTTCTTT.